Detailed here is one TCR beta chain. The antigen is not known. PCR or immunohistochemistry showed mismatch repair deficiency in every enrolled patient. This sample was taken from a study of PD-1 blockade in mismatch repair-deficient tumors. The V gene's germline CDR1 is SEHNR and CDR2 FQNEAQ (reference sequence). The CDR3 runs to 15 residues. With 3 bases removed from V and 4 bases from J, the gap between germline ends came to 15 bases. General study points: Rapid post-treatment expansion, then contraction, generally preceding radiologic response, marked tumor-resident clones.

The protocol was immunoSEQ multiplex PCR, while the TCRdb copy is restricted to in-frame clones and leaves out a portion. The data show 49,000 or so clones, around 85% seen once. This material consisted of peripheral blood, taken less than 21 weeks after starting pembrolizumab. V gene TRBV7-9 combines with J gene TRBJ2-5; D uncertain. This clonotype was obtained from an adult with mismatch repair-deficient cancer. CDR3 sequence (DNA): TGTGCCAGCAGCTTGGACCAAGTGACCGCAGAGACCCAGTACTTC. This sequence encodes CASSLDQVTAETQYF.